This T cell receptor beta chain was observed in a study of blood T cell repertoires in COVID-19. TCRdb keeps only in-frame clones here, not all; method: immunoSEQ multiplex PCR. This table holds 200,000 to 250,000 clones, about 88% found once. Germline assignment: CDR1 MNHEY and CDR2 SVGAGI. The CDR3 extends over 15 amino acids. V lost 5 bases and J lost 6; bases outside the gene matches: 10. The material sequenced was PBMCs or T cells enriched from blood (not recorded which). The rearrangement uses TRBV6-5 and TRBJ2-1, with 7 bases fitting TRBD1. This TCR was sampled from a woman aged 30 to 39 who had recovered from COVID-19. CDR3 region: CASSIGTDDSNEQFF. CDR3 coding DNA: TGTGCCAGCAGTATCGGGACAGACGACAGCAATGAGCAGTTCTTC.